The 25 T cell receptor beta chains reported below all come from one sample, sequenced in a study of cytomegalovirus exposure and HLA in healthy donors. Primers for the PCR totalled 60 Vbeta and 13 Jbeta. The method was immunoSEQ multiplex PCR; TCRdb's version includes in-frame clones alone and lacks a portion of them. The sample has approximately 190,000 clones, about four fifths seen once. Material for sequencing was PBMCs. Receptors were obtained from a middle-aged man in good health and CMV-seropositive.

This clone was seen only a few times. The chain joins TRBV4-1 to TRBJ1-3, with D hard to call. The CDR3 consists of 13 residues. The V gene lost 6 bases and the J gene lost 0 bases, with 6 bases spanning the gap. Germline V gives CDR1 MGHRA, CDR2 YSYEKL. This chain's CDR3 is CASSFSSGNTIYF. The DNA for the CDR3 is TGCGCCAGCAGTTTTAGCTCTGGAAACACCATATATTTT.

This clone has only one observation. The chain uses TRBV6-6 and TRBJ1-5, with unresolved D. Germline lookup yields CDR1 MNHNY and CDR2 SVGAGI (reference sequence). Trimming took 6 bases from V and 3 from J, leaving 12 bases between them. The CDR3 sequence is 14 residues long. This CDR3 is CASRPLRFNQPQHF. The DNA for the CDR3 is TGTGCCAGCAGACCTCTCCGGTTCAATCAGCCCCAGCATTTT.

V is TRBV10-3 and J is TRBJ1-3; D gene unclear. V lost 3 bases to trimming and J lost 3 bases, with 9 bases between them. The CDR3 consists of 14 residues. CDR1 and CDR2 from the germline V gene are ENHRY and SYGVKD. The CDR3 nucleotides read TGTGCCATCAGTGACCCACGGGTTGGAAACACCATATATTTT. It translates to CAISDPRVGNTIYF.

This chain uses TRBV18 with TRBJ2-5; D perhaps matches TRBD1 (6 bases). Germline CDR1 KGHSH, CDR2 LQKENI. This CDR3 has 14 amino acids. The V end was cut by 2 bases, the J end by 3 bases, with 10 bases between. DNA for the CDR3: TGTGCCAGCTCACCATCCGGGACAAAAGAGACCCAGTACTTC. This encodes CASSPSGTKETQYF.

The chain employs TRBV21-1 and TRBJ2-7; TRBD2, the D gene given by the table, was not confirmed from the DNA. TRBV21-1 is classified as a pseudogene. There are 11 residues in the CDR3. The CDR3, as DNA: TGTGCCAGCAGCAAATCGACGGGGCAGTACTTC. Translation: CASSKSTGQYF.

This chain uses TRBV7-9 with TRBJ2-3; 11 bases are shared with TRBD2. The J segment lost 5 bases and the V segment lost 2 bases, leaving 6 bases of the junction unmatched. This CDR3 comprises 16 residues. Germline V gene sequence: CDR1 SEHNR, CDR2 FQNEAQ (reference sequence). The DNA of the CDR3 is TGTGCCAGCAGCTTAACCCTAGCGGGGGGTAAAGATACGCAGTATTTT. This codes for CASSLTLAGGKDTQYF.

The V call is TRBV6-1, the J call TRBJ1-2; TRBD1 matches at 7 bases. Looked up from germline, CDR1 is MNHNS and CDR2 is SASEGT. The V gene end was trimmed by 2 bases and the J gene end by 1 base; junction bases not matched to a gene: 4. This CDR3 is 15 amino acids long. In DNA, the CDR3 is TGTGCCAGCAGTGAAACGACAGGGAGTAACTATGGCTACACCTTC. This translates into CASSETTGSNYGYTF.

This chain uses TRBV10-3 with TRBJ2-5; D uncertain. TRBJ2-7 explains the end of the DNA better; the J call may be wrong. CDR1 is ENHRY and CDR2 is SYGVKD in the germline V gene. The CDR3 totals 11 residues. The CDR3 bases are TGTGCCATCAGTGAAGACTACGAGCAGTACTTC. It codes for CAISEDYEQYF.

In this sample, this clone turned up a few times. The J gene is TRBJ2-5, the V gene TRBV30, with D perhaps matching TRBD1 (5 bases). The V end lost 2 bases, the J end lost 2 bases, and 12 bases lay between the germline ends. CDR3 size: 14 residues. Germline V gives CDR1 GTSNPN, CDR2 SVGIG (reference sequence). Here the CDR3 reads CAWSKGAVQETQYF. Written as DNA, the CDR3 is TGTGCCTGGAGTAAAGGGGCAGTACAAGAGACCCAGTACTTC.

This chain connects TRBV4-2 to TRBJ2-2, with 7 bases matching TRBD2. The CDR3 is 15 amino acids. Germline V CDR1 and CDR2: LGHNA, YNFKEQ. V was clipped by 0 bases and J by 6 bases; unmatched bases: 4. CDR3 sequence reads: CASSQDRLAAGELFF. CDR3 bases: TGTGCCAGCAGCCAAGATAGGCTAGCGGCCGGGGAGCTGTTTTTT.

CDR3 in amino acids: CASSWTGSTDTQYF. The CDR3 DNA is TGTGCCAGCAGTTGGACAGGGTCCACAGATACGCAGTATTTT. The chain joins TRBV28 to TRBJ2-3, with 8 bases matching TRBD1. The CDR3 is made up of 14 amino acids. The V segment lost 4 bases and the J segment 2 bases; nucleotides outside the gene matches: 2. Germline loops: CDR1 MDHEN, CDR2 SYDVKM.

The rearrangement uses TRBV30 and TRBJ2-3; the D gene is possibly TRBD1 (6 bases). Trimming shortened V by 5 bases and J by 2 bases, and 20 bases separated the two germline ends. Germline assignment: CDR1 GTSNPN and CDR2 SVGIG (reference sequence). The CDR3 length is 16 residues. The CDR3 nucleotides are TGTGCCTGGGCCTCAGGGGATAAAGCCCCCACAGATACGCAGTATTTT. It yields the protein CAWASGDKAPTDTQYF.

The chain has TRBV7-2 and TRBJ1-5, with 7 positions matching TRBD1. Germline-derived CDR1 and CDR2 are SGHTA and FQGNSA. After removal of 2 bases from V and 0 bases from J, the junction contained 4 bases not matched to a gene. The CDR3 is 16 residues long. The CDR3 loop reads CASSLQGGNSNQPQHF. The CDR3 DNA sequence: TGTGCCAGCAGCTTACAGGGGGGTAATAGCAATCAGCCCCAGCATTTT.

The rearrangement joins TRBV11-1 to TRBJ2-7; possibly TRBD2 for D (5 bases). The CDR3 consists of 14 residues. V lost 1 base to trimming and J lost 1 base, with 8 bases between them. Germline CDR1 is SGHAT and CDR2 is FQDESV (reference sequence). CDR3 sequence reads: CASSLGRGSYEQYF. The CDR3 DNA reads TGTGCCAGCAGCTTAGGTCGGGGTTCCTACGAGCAGTACTTC. The complete variable domain, with remaining parts taken from reference TRBV11-1 and TRBJ2-7, reads EAEVAQSPRYKITEKSQAVAFWCDPISGHATLYWYRQILGQGPELLVQFQDESVVDDSQLPKDRFSAERLKGVDSTLKIQPAELGDSAMYLCASSLGRGSYEQYFGPGTRLTVT.

This chain links TRBV27 with TRBJ2-3; 10 positions match TRBD2. Germline CDR1 and CDR2: MNHEY and SMNVEV (reference sequence). This CDR3 is built from 16 residues. V trimming: 2 bases; J trimming: 2 bases; junction bases outside the gene matches: 4. CDR3: CASSLGGLAHTDTQYF. The CDR3 nucleotides read TGTGCCAGCAGTTTAGGGGGACTAGCGCACACAGATACGCAGTATTTT.

The V gene is TRBV6-1, the J gene TRBJ1-5; no firm D call. V lost 1 base, J lost 4 bases, and 11 bases lay in between. The CDR3 spans 15 residues. Germline assignment: CDR1 MNHNS and CDR2 SASEGT. CDR3 DNA: TGTGCCAGCAGTGAAGGGCCCCGAGGGAATCAGCCCCAGCATTTT. Its translation: CASSEGPRGNQPQHF.

The chain is built from TRBV10-3 and TRBJ2-3; 9 bases map to TRBD2. CDR3 length equals 16 residues. The trim removed 5 bases at V and 1 base at J, leaving 7 bases unmatched. CDR1 and CDR2 from the germline V gene are ENHRY and SYGVKD. CDR3 sequence (DNA): TGTGCCATCAGTTCTAGCGGGGTCAGCGGCACAGATACGCAGTATTTT. It yields the protein CAISSSGVSGTDTQYF.

V usage is TRBV19 and J usage is TRBJ2-3; D is unresolved. This CDR3 spans 13 amino acids. V was shortened by 5 bases and J by 0 bases, with 6 bases between the two germline ends. The germline gives CDR1 LNHDA, CDR2 SQIVND (reference sequence). CDR3 sequence reads: CASSPVSTDTQYF. In DNA form, the CDR3 reads TGTGCCAGTAGTCCAGTGAGCACAGATACGCAGTATTTT.

The rearrangement uses TRBV7-3 and TRBJ2-7; 13 bases map to TRBD2. CDR1 is SGHTA and CDR2 is FQGTGA in the germline V gene. The CDR3 sequence is 17 residues long. V was pared by 0 bases and J by 2 bases, with 4 bases of the junction left unmatched. CDR3: CASSLTGGTSGAYEQYF. In nucleotides, the CDR3 is TGTGCCAGCAGCTTAACGGGTGGGACTAGCGGGGCCTACGAGCAGTACTTC.

This clone was observed a few times. The chain combines TRBV2 with TRBJ1-3, with TRBD1 identical over 9 bases. The CDR3 consists of 19 residues. After removal of 7 bases from V and 4 bases from J, the junction contained 20 bases not matched to a gene. Germline assignment: CDR1 SNHLY and CDR2 FYNNEI. CDR3 residues: CASTYDPDRGSSLGNTIYF. DNA for the CDR3: TGTGCCAGCACTTACGATCCGGACAGGGGAAGTAGTCTGGGAAACACCATATATTTT. Variable domain in full (rest from reference TRBV2 and TRBJ1-3): EPEVTQTPSHQVTQMGQEVILRCVPISNHLYFYWYRQILGQKVEFLVSFYNNEISEKSEIFDDQFSVERPDGSNFTLKIRSTKLEDSAMYFCASTYDPDRGSSLGNTIYFGEGSWLTVV.

The genes are TRBV7-9 and TRBJ1-3; D not certain. Germline CDR1 SEHNR, CDR2 FQNEAQ (reference sequence). The CDR3 totals 14 residues. V was clipped by 4 bases and J by 4 bases, with 11 bases between them. CDR3 DNA sequence: TGTGCCAGCAGCTCGGCGGGCACCGGAAACACCATATATTTT. It encodes CASSSAGTGNTIYF.

This chain uses TRBV7-3 with TRBJ2-2, with TRBD2 matching 7 bases. CDR1 and CDR2 from the germline V gene are SGHTA and FQGTGA. This CDR3 spans 16 amino acids. The trim removed 0 bases at V and 2 bases at J, leaving 3 bases unmatched. The CDR3 protein is CASSLTGGTNTGELFF. The CDR3 nucleotides read TGTGCCAGCAGCTTAACGGGAGGGACTAACACCGGGGAGCTGTTTTTT.

This clone showed up just a few times. The chain combines TRBV28 with TRBJ1-1; D is perhaps TRBD1 (6 bases). This CDR3 comprises 15 residues. Germline V gene data show CDR1 as MDHEN and CDR2 as SYDVKM. The V end was cut by 7 bases, the J end by 7 bases, with 22 bases between. CDR3 in DNA: TGTGCCAGCATCACCCCGACAGGCGGAGGTTTTGAAGCTTTCTTT. Its translation: CASITPTGGGFEAFF.

The chain uses TRBV4-1 and TRBJ2-1; perhaps TRBD2 as D (5 bases). Germline-derived CDR1 and CDR2 are MGHRA and YSYEKL. V was pared by 1 base and J by 0 bases, with 10 bases between. The CDR3 extends over 16 amino acids. CDR3 in amino acids: CASSQVGRGSYNEQFF. For the CDR3, the DNA is TGCGCCAGCAGCCAAGTGGGCCGGGGCTCCTACAATGAGCAGTTCTTC.

The gene calls are TRBV5-6 and TRBJ2-7; D ambiguous. V was pared by 0 bases and J by 5 bases, with 6 bases between. Germline CDR1 and CDR2: SGHDT and YYEEEE. The CDR3 is 12 residues long. CDR3: CASSLVQNEQYF. The DNA for the CDR3 is TGTGCCAGCAGCTTGGTTCAGAACGAGCAGTACTTC.